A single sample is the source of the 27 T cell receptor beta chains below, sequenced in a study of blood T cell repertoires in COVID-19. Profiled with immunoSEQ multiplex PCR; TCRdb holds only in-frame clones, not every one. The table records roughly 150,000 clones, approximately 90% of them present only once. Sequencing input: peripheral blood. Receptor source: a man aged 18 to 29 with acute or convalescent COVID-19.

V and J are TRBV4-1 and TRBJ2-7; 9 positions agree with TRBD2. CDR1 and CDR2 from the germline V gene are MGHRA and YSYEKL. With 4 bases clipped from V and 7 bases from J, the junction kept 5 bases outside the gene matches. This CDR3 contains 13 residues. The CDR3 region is CASSPQREEEQYF. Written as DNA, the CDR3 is TGCGCCAGCAGCCCCCAGCGGGAGGAGGAGCAGTACTTC.

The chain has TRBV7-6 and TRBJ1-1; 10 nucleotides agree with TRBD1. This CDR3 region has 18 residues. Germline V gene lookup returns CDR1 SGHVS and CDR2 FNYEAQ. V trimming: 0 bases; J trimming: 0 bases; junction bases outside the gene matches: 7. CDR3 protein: CASSLAGTGAALNTEAFF. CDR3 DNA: TGTGCCAGCAGCTTAGCCGGGACAGGGGCCGCATTGAACACTGAAGCTTTCTTT.

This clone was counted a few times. The CDR3 region has the DNA TGTGCCAGCAGCTTAGATCCTTTTCGAGGGACAAAGAACACTGAAGCTTTCTTT. Amino acid sequence: CASSLDPFRGTKNTEAFF. The gene calls are TRBV7-2 and TRBJ1-1; tentative D call: TRBD1 (6 bases). Trimming shortened V by 1 base and J by 1 base, and 19 bases separated the two germline ends. Germline CDR1 is SGHTA and CDR2 is FQGNSA. The length of the CDR3 is 18 residues.

CDR3 coding DNA: TGTGCCAGCAGTTTAGCGGGGGACAATGAGCAGTTCTTC. Translation: CASSLAGDNEQFF. The chain employs TRBV6-5 and TRBJ2-1; 9 bases map to TRBD2. V dropped 4 bases and J dropped 5; count of bases not matched to a gene: 0. Germline CDR1 and CDR2: MNHEY and SVGAGI. The CDR3 runs 13 residues.

The CDR3 spells CASSSGGPSYGYTF. The CDR3 bases are TGCGCCAGCAGCTCAGGGGGACCGTCCTATGGCTACACCTTC. The chain recombines TRBV5-1 with TRBJ1-2; 7 positions match TRBD1. CDR1 is SGHRS, CDR2 YFSETQ, per germline. V gave up 3 bases and J gave up 4 bases; unmatched junction bases: 6. The CDR3 is 14 amino acids.

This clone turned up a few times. Written as DNA, the CDR3 is TGTGCCAGCACGTTAGCGGGGCGGGGGCCTAGCACAGATACGCAGTATTTT. Its protein product is CASTLAGRGPSTDTQYF. This chain uses TRBV2 with TRBJ2-3, with 8 bases aligning to TRBD2. This CDR3 is built from 17 residues. V was pared by 7 bases and J by 0 bases, with 12 bases of the junction left unmatched. Germline V CDR1 and CDR2: SNHLY, FYNNEI.

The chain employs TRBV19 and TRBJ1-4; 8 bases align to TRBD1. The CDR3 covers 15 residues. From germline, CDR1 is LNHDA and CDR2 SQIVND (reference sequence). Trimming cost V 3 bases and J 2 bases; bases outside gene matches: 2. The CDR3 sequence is CASSISGGTNEKLFF. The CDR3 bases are TGTGCCAGTAGTATTTCAGGGGGCACTAATGAAAAACTGTTTTTT.

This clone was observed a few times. The CDR3 bases are TGTGCCAGCACCTATGCGACAGGGGCGTTCGCTGAAGCTTTCTTT. Its protein is CASTYATGAFAEAFF. The chain carries TRBV6-5 and TRBJ1-1, with 8 bases that match TRBD1. The CDR3 is made up of 15 amino acids. With 7 bases clipped from V and 6 bases from J, the junction kept 13 bases outside the gene matches. Germline V lookup: CDR1 MNHEY, CDR2 SVGAGI.

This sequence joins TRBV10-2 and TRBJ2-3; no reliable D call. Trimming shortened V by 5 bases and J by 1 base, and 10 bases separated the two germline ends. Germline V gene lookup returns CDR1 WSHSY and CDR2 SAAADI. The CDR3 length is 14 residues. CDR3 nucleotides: TGCGCCAGCAGTCTAGGAATTGGCACAGATACGCAGTATTTT. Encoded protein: CASSLGIGTDTQYF.

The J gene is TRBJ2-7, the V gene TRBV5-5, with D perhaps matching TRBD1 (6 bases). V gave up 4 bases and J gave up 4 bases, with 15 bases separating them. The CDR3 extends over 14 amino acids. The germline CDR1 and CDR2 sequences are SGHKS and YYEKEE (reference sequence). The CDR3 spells CASSRLDRNYEQYF. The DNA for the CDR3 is TGTGCCAGCAGCCGTTTGGACAGAAATTACGAGCAGTACTTC.

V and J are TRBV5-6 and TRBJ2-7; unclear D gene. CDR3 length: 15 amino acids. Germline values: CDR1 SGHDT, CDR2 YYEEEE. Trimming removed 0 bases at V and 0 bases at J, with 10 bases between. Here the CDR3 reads CASSLESRNSYEQYF. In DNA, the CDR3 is TGTGCCAGCAGCTTGGAATCCAGGAACTCCTACGAGCAGTACTTC.

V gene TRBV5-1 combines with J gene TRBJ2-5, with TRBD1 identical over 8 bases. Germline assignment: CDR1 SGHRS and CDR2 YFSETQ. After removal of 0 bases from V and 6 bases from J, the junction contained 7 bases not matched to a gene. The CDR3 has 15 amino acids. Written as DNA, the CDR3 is TGCGCCAGCAGCTTGGACCAGGGGGCGGGAAAGACCCAGTACTTC. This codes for CASSLDQGAGKTQYF.

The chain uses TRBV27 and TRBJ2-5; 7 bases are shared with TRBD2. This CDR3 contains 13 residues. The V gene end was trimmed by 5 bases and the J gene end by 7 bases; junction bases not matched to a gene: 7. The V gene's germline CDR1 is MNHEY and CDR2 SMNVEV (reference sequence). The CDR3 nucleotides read TGTGCCAGCAGTCGACTAGCTTCCACGACCCAGTACTTC. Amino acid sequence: CASSRLASTTQYF.

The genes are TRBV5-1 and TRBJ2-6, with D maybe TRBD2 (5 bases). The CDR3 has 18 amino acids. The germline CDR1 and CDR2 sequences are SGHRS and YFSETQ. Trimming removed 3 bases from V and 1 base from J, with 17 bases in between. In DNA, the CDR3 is TGCGCCAGCAGCTCGGGATGGGAGAACCCTTCTGGGGCCAACGTCCTGACTTTC. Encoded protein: CASSSGWENPSGANVLTF.

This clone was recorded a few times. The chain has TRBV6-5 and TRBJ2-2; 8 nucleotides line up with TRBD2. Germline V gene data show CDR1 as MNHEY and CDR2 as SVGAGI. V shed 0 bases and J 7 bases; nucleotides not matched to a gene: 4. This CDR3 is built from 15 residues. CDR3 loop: CASSYSRLAGGELFF. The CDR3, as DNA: TGTGCCAGCAGTTACTCTAGGCTAGCGGGCGGGGAGCTGTTTTTT.

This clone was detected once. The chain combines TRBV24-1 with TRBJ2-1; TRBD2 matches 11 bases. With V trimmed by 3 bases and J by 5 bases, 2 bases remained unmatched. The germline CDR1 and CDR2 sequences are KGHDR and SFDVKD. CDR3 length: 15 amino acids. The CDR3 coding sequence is TGTGCCACCAGTGATGGGACTAGCGGACACAATGAGCAGTTCTTC. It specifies CATSDGTSGHNEQFF.

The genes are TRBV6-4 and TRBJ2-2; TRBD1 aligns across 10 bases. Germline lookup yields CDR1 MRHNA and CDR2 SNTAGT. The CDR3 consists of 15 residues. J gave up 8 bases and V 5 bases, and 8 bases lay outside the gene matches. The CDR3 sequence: CASSSGTGASGELFF. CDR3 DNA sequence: TGTGCCAGCAGTTCCGGGACAGGGGCATCTGGGGAGCTGTTTTTT.

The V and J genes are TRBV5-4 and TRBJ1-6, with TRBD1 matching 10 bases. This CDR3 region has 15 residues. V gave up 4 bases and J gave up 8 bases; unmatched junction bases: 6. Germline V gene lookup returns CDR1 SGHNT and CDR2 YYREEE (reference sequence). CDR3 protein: CASSKGQGEYSPLHF. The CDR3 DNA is TGTGCCAGCAGCAAAGGACAGGGGGAATATTCACCCCTCCACTTT.

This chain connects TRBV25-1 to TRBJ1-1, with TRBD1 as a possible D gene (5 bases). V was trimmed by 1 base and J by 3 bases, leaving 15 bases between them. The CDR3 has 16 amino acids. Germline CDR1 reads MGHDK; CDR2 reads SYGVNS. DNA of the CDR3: TGTGCCAGCAGTGAATCTATATTGGCGGGGCACACTGAAGCTTTCTTT. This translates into CASSESILAGHTEAFF.

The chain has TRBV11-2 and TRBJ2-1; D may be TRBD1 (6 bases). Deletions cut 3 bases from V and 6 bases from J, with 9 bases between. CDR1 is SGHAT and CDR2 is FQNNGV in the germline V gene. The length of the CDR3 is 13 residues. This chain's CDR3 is CASSFLQGNEQFF. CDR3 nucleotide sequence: TGTGCCAGCAGCTTTTTACAGGGCAATGAGCAGTTCTTC.

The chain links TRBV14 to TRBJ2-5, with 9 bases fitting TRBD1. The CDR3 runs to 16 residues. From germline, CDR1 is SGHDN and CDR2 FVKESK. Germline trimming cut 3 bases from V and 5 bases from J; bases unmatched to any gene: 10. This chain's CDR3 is CASSQRGQGKGETQYF. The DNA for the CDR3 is TGTGCCAGCAGCCAGCGGGGACAGGGTAAAGGGGAGACCCAGTACTTC.

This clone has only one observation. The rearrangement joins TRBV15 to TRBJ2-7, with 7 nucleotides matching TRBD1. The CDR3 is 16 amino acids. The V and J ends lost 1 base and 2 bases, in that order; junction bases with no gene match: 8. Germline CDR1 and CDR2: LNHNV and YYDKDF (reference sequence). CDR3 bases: TGTGCCACCAGCAGAGTTCACTCCAGGGGGACCTACGAGCAGTACTTC. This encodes CATSRVHSRGTYEQYF.

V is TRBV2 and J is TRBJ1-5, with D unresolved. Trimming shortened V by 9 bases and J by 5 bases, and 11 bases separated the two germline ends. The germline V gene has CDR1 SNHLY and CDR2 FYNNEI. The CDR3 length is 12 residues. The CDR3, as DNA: TGTGCCAGTCATGGTCAGGATCAGCCCCAGCATTTT. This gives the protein CASHGQDQPQHF. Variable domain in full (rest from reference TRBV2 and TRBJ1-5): EPEVTQTPSHQVTQMGQEVILRCVPISNHLYFYWYRQILGQKVEFLVSFYNNEISEKSEIFDDQFSVERPDGSNFTLKIRSTKLEDSAMYFCASHGQDQPQHFGDGTRLSIL.

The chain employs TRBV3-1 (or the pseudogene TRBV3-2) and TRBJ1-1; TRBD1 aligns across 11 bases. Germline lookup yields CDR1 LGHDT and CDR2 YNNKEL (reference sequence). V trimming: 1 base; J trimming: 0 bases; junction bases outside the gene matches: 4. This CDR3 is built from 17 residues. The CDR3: CASSQGGQGGMNTEAFF. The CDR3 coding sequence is TGTGCCAGCAGCCAAGGGGGACAGGGGGGCATGAACACTGAAGCTTTCTTT.

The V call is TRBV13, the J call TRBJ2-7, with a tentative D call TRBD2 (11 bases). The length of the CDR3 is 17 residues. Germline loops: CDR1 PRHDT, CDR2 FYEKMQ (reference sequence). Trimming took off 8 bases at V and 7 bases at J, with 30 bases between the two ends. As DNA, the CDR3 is TGTGCCAGCGGGGGACAGGGGATCCTAGCGGGAGGAATTGAGCAGTACTTC. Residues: CASGGQGILAGGIEQYF. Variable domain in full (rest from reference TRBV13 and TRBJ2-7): AAGVIQSPRHLIKEKRETATLKCYPIPRHDTVYWYQQGPGQDPQFLISFYEKMQSDKGSIPDRFSAQQFSDYHSELNMSSLELGDSALYFCASGGQGILAGGIEQYFGPGTRLTVT.

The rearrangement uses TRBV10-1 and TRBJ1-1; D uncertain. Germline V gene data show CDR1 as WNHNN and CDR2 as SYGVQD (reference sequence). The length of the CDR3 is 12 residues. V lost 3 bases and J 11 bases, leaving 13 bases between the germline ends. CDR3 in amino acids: CASSDRHAWAFF. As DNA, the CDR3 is TGCGCCAGCAGTGACCGACACGCGTGGGCTTTCTTT.

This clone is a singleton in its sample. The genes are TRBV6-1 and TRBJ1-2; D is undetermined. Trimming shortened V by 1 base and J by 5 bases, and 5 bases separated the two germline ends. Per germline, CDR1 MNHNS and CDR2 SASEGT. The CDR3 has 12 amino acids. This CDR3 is CASSEVGYGYTF. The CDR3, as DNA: TGTGCCAGCAGTGAAGTCGGGTATGGCTACACCTTC.